The rows below give T cell receptor beta chains drawn from one sample of a study of response to subunit inactivated influenza vaccine. TCRdb passed the RT-PCR reads through MiXCR, listing each CDR3 protein once. The table lists a few hundred thousand distinct CDR3 sequences, approximately 6.9% of them singletons, with about an eighth in the top ten. The sample in question was PBMCs from blood, obtained around 2 years after vaccination. The source of these receptors is a man between 50 and 69 years old who received an inactivated influenza vaccine. CDR3s include the opening cysteine and the closing phenylalanine or tryptophan. D genes are given only for firm matches. Expanded clones are given a class, and other clones once, few, many or no size at all.

>TRBJ2-6|NA|TRBV5-1|NA
CASSLEGSSGANVLTF
TGCGCCAGCAGCTTGGAGGGATCCTCTGGGGCCAACGTCCTGACTTTC
>TRBJ2-3|NA|TRBV12-3/TRBV12-4|NA
CASSDGTYRTDTQYF
TGTGCCAGCAGTGACGGAACCTATCGCACAGATACGCAGTATTTT
>TRBJ2-5|NA|TRBV11-2|many
CASSLVQGFGETQYF
TGTGCCAGCAGCTTAGTACAGGGCTTTGGGGAGACCCAGTACTTC
>TRBJ1-3|NA|TRBV12-3/TRBV12-4|NA
CASSSRQSGYGNTIYF
TGTGCCAGCAGTTCGAGGCAGTCAGGCTATGGAAACACCATATATTTT
>TRBJ2-2|TRBD1|TRBV5-1|many
CASSLAGGANTGELFF
TGCGCCAGCAGCTTGGCAGGGGGAGCCAACACCGGGGAGCTGTTTTTT
>TRBJ2-2|TRBD2|TRBV14|few
CASSQVAGEYTGELFF
TGTGCCAGCAGCCAAGTAGCGGGAGAATACACCGGGGAGCTGTTTTTT
>TRBJ2-3|NA|TRBV6-2/TRBV6-3|NA
CASSYSMSGDTQYF
TGTGCCAGCAGTTACTCGATGAGCGGAGATACGCAGTATTTT
>TRBJ1-2|NA|TRBV7-2|few
CASSPAATYGYTF
TGTGCCAGCAGCCCCGCCGCGACCTATGGCTACACCTTC
>TRBJ2-5|NA|TRBV28|many
CASRFSEEETQYF
TGTGCCAGCAGGTTCTCTGAGGAGGAGACCCAGTACTTC
>TRBJ2-7|NA|TRBV11-2|many
CASSIGSGTGTYEQYF
TGTGCCAGCAGCATAGGATCCGGGACCGGAACCTACGAGCAGTACTTC